These 20 T cell receptor beta chains share one sample of origin, sequenced in a study of shared clonotypes between healthy human individuals. Produced via immunoSEQ multiplex PCR; TCRdb's table is partial and in-frame only. The table lists about half a million clones, 79% of them singletons. The sample taken for sequencing was PBMCs. These receptors originate from a woman in her forties in good health. Some clones in this sample may be carry-over from other donors' samples.

The chain joins TRBV23-1 to TRBJ2-7; weak D call: TRBD1 (6 bases). TRBV23-1 is noted as an ORF with a role that remains uncertain. The germline V and J ends were trimmed by 1 base and 0 bases, with 7 bases remaining between them. This CDR3 contains 14 residues. The CDR3 reads CASSQLGASYEQYF. DNA for the CDR3: TGCGCCAGCAGTCAATTGGGGGCCTCCTACGAGCAGTACTTC.

The V and J genes are TRBV27 and TRBJ2-1; no reliable D call. This CDR3 comprises 14 residues. The germline V gene encodes CDR1 MNHEY and CDR2 SMNVEV (reference sequence). V was clipped by 3 bases and J by 9 bases, with 15 bases between them. CDR3 residues: CASSFGPDSVEQFF. The DNA for the CDR3 is TGTGCCAGCAGTTTTGGCCCCGATTCGGTTGAGCAGTTCTTC.

The V call is TRBV15, the J call TRBJ2-1; weak D call: TRBD2 (5 bases). The length of the CDR3 is 16 residues. The germline V and J ends were trimmed by 0 bases and 4 bases, with 13 bases remaining between them. Germline CDR1 reads LNHNV; CDR2 reads YYDKDF (reference sequence). The DNA of the CDR3 is TGTGCCACCAGCAGAGAGAGGGCCGAGGGATACAATGAGCAGTTCTTC. Its translation: CATSRERAEGYNEQFF.

Of note for this clone: Other DNA sequences from this sample encode an identical CDR3 as well. The V and J genes are TRBV9 and TRBJ2-3; no clear D gene. Germline V gene data show CDR1 as SGDLS and CDR2 as YYNGEE. Trimming pared 2 bases from V and 6 bases from J, leaving 10 bases between. CDR3 length: 13 residues. CDR3 nucleotides: TGTGCCAGCAGCGTGGCCCTCGAGGATACGCAGTATTTT. Its translation is CASSVALEDTQYF.

The genes are TRBV7-9 and TRBJ2-7, with 12 nucleotides matching TRBD1. Trimming removed 4 bases from V and 3 bases from J; junction bases left unmatched: 4. The CDR3 is 15 amino acids. Germline CDR1 reads SEHNR; CDR2 reads FQNEAQ (reference sequence). The CDR3 sequence: CASSSRDRGLYEQYF. CDR3 DNA: TGTGCCAGCAGCTCCCGGGACAGGGGGCTCTACGAGCAGTACTTC.

Ten or more counts support this clone. V gene TRBV7-9 combines with J gene TRBJ2-5, with 7 bases lining up with TRBD2. The DNA end lines up better with TRBJ2-7; the J call may be wrong. CDR3 size: 16 residues. Germline V gene sequence: CDR1 SEHNR, CDR2 FQNEAQ (reference sequence). Here the CDR3 reads CASSLAGGPTRYEQYF. The CDR3 DNA is TGTGCCAGCAGCTTAGCGGGAGGGCCCACTAGATACGAGCAGTACTTC.

This clone was counted once. The rearrangement links TRBV6-1 to TRBJ2-7; 7 nucleotides line up with TRBD1. The V and J ends lost 4 bases and 7 bases, in that order; junction bases with no gene match: 4. CDR3 length: 12 amino acids. CDR1 is MNHNS, CDR2 SASEGT, per germline. CDR3 DNA: TGTGCCAGCAGTGTAGACAGGGATGAGCAGTACTTC. Its protein product is CASSVDRDEQYF.

CDR3 DNA: TGTGCCAGCAAGGCTAGCGGAGACAATGAGCAGTTCTTC. This translates into CASKASGDNEQFF. The V and J genes are TRBV6-1 and TRBJ2-1; TRBD2 agrees at 7 bases. The CDR3 consists of 13 residues. CDR1 and CDR2 (germline): MNHNS, SASEGT. The trim removed 7 bases at V and 5 bases at J, leaving 5 bases unmatched.

The chain recombines TRBV19 with TRBJ2-3; 12 nucleotides line up with TRBD2. This CDR3 has 14 residues. The V and J ends lost 10 bases and 2 bases, in that order; junction bases with no gene match: 4. Germline CDR1 LNHDA, CDR2 SQIVND (reference sequence). The CDR3 is CATRTSGTTDTQYF. The CDR3 DNA reads TGTGCCACCCGGACTAGCGGGACCACAGATACGCAGTATTTT. The full variable domain, with the rest looked up from reference TRBV19 and TRBJ2-3, is DGGITQSPKYLFRKEGQNVTLSCEQNLNHDAMYWYRQDPGQGLRLIYYSQIVNDFQKGDIAEGYSVSREKKESFPLTVTSAQKNPTAFYLCATRTSGTTDTQYFGPGTRLTVL.

This rearrangement joins TRBV7-7 to TRBJ2-5, with TRBD2 matching 7 bases. The CDR3 has 13 residues. Germline V gives CDR1 SSHAT, CDR2 FNYEAQ (reference sequence). The CDR3 reads CASAAWSGREQYF. The DNA of the CDR3 is TGTGCTAGCGCAGCTTGGTCAGGGAGGGAGCAGTACTTC.

J is TRBJ2-5 and V is TRBV5-8; D remains unclear. The CDR3 totals 15 residues. Germline assignment: CDR1 SGHTS and CDR2 YDEGEE. V was shortened by 0 bases and J by 6 bases, with 15 bases between the two germline ends. The CDR3 is CASSLGAARAKTQYF. The CDR3 DNA follows: TGTGCCAGCAGCTTGGGTGCGGCTCGAGCGAAGACCCAGTACTTC.

This rearrangement joins TRBV10-3 to TRBJ2-7; perhaps TRBD2 as D (6 bases). CDR1 is ENHRY and CDR2 is SYGVKD in the germline V gene. The CDR3 runs to 15 residues. Trimming took off 7 bases at V and 6 bases at J, with 22 bases between the two ends. The CDR3 sequence: CAINPSGVLNGEQYF. In nucleotides, the CDR3 is TGTGCCATCAATCCCTCGGGAGTTCTAAATGGCGAGCAGTACTTC.

The chain employs TRBV29-1 and TRBJ2-3; 12 bases agree with TRBD2. V lost 8 bases, J lost 0 bases, and 12 bases stayed unmatched. CDR1 and CDR2 from the germline V gene are SQVTM and ANQGSEA. The CDR3 covers 17 residues. In DNA, the CDR3 is TGCAGCTTTTGGGGGACTAGCGGGTCACATAGCACAGATACGCAGTATTTT. Its protein product is CSFWGTSGSHSTDTQYF.

This chain uses TRBV29-1 with TRBJ1-1; 7 nucleotides line up with TRBD1. With V trimmed by 4 bases and J by 4 bases, 6 bases remained unmatched. The CDR3 runs 13 residues. Germline-derived CDR1 and CDR2 are SQVTM and ANQGSEA. In nucleotides, the CDR3 is TGCAGCGTTGGGGAGGGGGCGTTCACTGAAGCTTTCTTT. The encoded protein is CSVGEGAFTEAFF.

This rearrangement joins TRBV28 to TRBJ1-2; TRBD1 is a possible D gene (5 bases). V was cut by 7 bases and J by 4 bases, with 16 bases left in between. The length of the CDR3 is 14 residues. Germline V gene sequence: CDR1 MDHEN, CDR2 SYDVKM. The CDR3 DNA follows: TGTGCCAGCACCTGGGGAGGGGACCTCTATGGCTACACCTTC. Protein product: CASTWGGDLYGYTF.

This sequence joins TRBV7-2 and TRBJ2-6; D unresolved. CDR1 SGHTA and CDR2 FQGNSA come from the germline V gene. The germline V and J ends were trimmed by 1 base and 1 base, with 5 bases remaining between them. This CDR3 region has 15 residues. Here the CDR3 reads CASSLGSSGANVLTF. CDR3 coding DNA: TGTGCCAGCAGCTTAGGGTCTTCTGGGGCCAACGTCCTGACTTTC. Full variable domain (missing parts from reference TRBV7-2 and TRBJ2-6): GAGVSQSPSNKVTEKGKDVELRCDPISGHTALYWYRQSLGQGLEFLIYFQGNSAPDKSGLPSDRFSAERTGGSVSTLTIQRTQQEDSAVYLCASSLGSSGANVLTFGAGSRLTVL.

The chain has TRBV4-3 and TRBJ1-5; 7 nucleotides line up with TRBD1. Trimming took 5 bases from V and 6 from J; bases not matched to a gene: 7. The CDR3 runs 14 residues. Germline CDR1 reads LGHNA; CDR2 reads YSLEER. This chain's CDR3 is CASSVDRSGQPQHF. The CDR3 DNA sequence: TGCGCCAGCAGCGTGGACAGGTCTGGTCAGCCCCAGCATTTT.

The V gene is TRBV30, the J gene TRBJ1-5; a weak D match, TRBD1 (5 bases). The CDR3 extends over 18 amino acids. Deletions cut 1 base from V and 3 bases from J, with 22 bases between. Per germline, CDR1 GTSNPN and CDR2 SVGIG (reference sequence). The CDR3 bases are TGTGCCTGGAGTGCCCAAGCAAATCAGGGAAAGTTCAATCAGCCCCAGCATTTT. Residues: CAWSAQANQGKFNQPQHF. Based on the CDR3 plus reference TRBV30 and TRBJ1-5, the full variable domain is SQTIHQWPATLVQPVGSPLSLECTVEGTSNPNLYWYRQAAGRGLQLLFYSVGIGQISSEVPQNLSASRPQDRQFILSSKKLLLSDSGFYLCAWSAQANQGKFNQPQHFGDGTRLSIL.

V usage is TRBV11-2 and J usage is TRBJ1-4; 7 nucleotides line up with TRBD1. This CDR3 region has 15 residues. Trimming took 5 bases from V and 3 from J; bases not matched to a gene: 6. Per germline, CDR1 SGHAT and CDR2 FQNNGV. The CDR3 spells CASSQNRGANEKLFF. CDR3 DNA: TGTGCCAGCAGCCAGAACAGGGGCGCTAATGAAAAACTGTTTTTT.

This clone has a handful of counts. The chain uses TRBV2 and TRBJ1-5; weak D call: TRBD1 (6 bases). The CDR3 length is 17 residues. Trimming removed 7 bases from V and 5 bases from J, with 24 bases in between. CDR1 is SNHLY and CDR2 is FYNNEI in the germline V gene. CDR3 sequence: CASTGGAGRQGDQPQHF. In DNA form, the CDR3 reads TGTGCCAGCACGGGGGGCGCTGGGAGGCAGGGAGATCAGCCCCAGCATTTT.